This T cell receptor beta chain was captured by sequencing in a study of OX40 agonist ivuxolimab in advanced cancers. Method: immunoSEQ multiplex PCR; TCRdb's copy keeps in-frame clones and lacks some. The table has tens of thousands of clones, roughly 90% seen once. The receptor was isolated from an adult with an advanced solid tumor such as melanoma, head and neck, liver or kidney cancer. Sequencing used CD4+ or CD8+ T cells sorted from blood, obtained in a trial of the OX40 agonist ivuxolimab.

The CDR3 spells CASSSRGGETQYF. As DNA, the CDR3 is TGTGCCAGCAGCTCGCGGGGCGGGGAGACCCAGTACTTC. The rearrangement links TRBV7-6 to TRBJ2-5; possible D gene TRBD2, 6 bases. Germline loops: CDR1 SGHVS, CDR2 FNYEAQ. V was trimmed by 4 bases and J by 5 bases, leaving 11 bases between them. The CDR3 loop spans 13 amino acids.